Sequencing of this TCR beta chain was carried out in a study of OX40 agonist ivuxolimab in advanced cancers. The wider study: Every patient in dose escalation had hepatocellular carcinoma, melanoma, renal cell or head and neck cancer. Checkpoint inhibitors had been given previously to 40% of patients.

Study findings and constraints: Determination of antigen specificity was not performed for the expanded peripheral T cells. It was also the case that some nonresponders had low normalized T-cell clonal expansion.

Assay: immunoSEQ multiplex PCR; the TCRdb copy retains only in-frame clones and omits some. The table lists around 20,000 clones, roughly 74% of them singletons. Note on this clone: As yet, its antigen is unknown.

Germline-derived CDR1 and CDR2 are SGHNT and YENEEA. The CDR3 contains 12 residues. The V end was cut by 5 bases, the J end by 9 bases, with 11 bases between. The material was CD4+ or CD8+ T cells sorted from blood, obtained in a trial of the OX40 agonist ivuxolimab. This chain uses TRBV11-3 with TRBJ2-1; no clear D gene. The TCR sequence derives from an adult with an advanced solid tumor such as melanoma, head and neck, liver or kidney cancer. CDR3 in DNA: TGTGCCAGCAGCCCGCTCCTCGGTGAGCAGTTCTTC. Translated: CASSPLLGEQFF.